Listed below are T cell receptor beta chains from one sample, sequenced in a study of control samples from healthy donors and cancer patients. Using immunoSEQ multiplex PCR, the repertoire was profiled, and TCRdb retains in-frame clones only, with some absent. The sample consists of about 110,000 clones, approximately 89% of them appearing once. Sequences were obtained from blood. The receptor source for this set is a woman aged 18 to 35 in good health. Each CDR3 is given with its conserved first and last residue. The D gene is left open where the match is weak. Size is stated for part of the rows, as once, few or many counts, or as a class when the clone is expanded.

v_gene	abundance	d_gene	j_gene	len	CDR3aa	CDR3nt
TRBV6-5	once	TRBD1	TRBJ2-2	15	CATSSDRRNTGELFF	TGTGCCACCTCCTCGGACAGGAGGAACACCGGGGAGCTGTTTTTT
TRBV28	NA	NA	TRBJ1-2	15	CASSFAGSQDYGYTF	TGTGCCAGCAGTTTCGCAGGGTCACAGGACTATGGCTACACCTTC
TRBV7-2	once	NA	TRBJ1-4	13	CASSGGRGEKLFF	TGTGCCAGCAGTGGGGGACGGGGTGAAAAACTGTTTTTT
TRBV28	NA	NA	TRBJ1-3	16	CASSIRDRTSGNTIYF	TGTGCCAGCAGTATACGGGACCGGACTTCTGGAAACACCATATATTTT
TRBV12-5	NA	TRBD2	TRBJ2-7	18	CASGFGFGASGQNYEQYF	TGTGCTAGTGGTTTCGGTTTTGGGGCTAGCGGGCAGAACTACGAGCAGTACTTC
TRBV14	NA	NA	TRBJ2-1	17	CASSHPFGSHSYNEQFF	TGTGCCAGCAGCCATCCCTTCGGCAGCCACTCCTACAATGAGCAGTTCTTC
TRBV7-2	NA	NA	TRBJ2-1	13	CASSSQSYNEQFF	TGTGCCAGCAGCTCCCAATCCTACAATGAGCAGTTCTTC
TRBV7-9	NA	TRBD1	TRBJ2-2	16	CASSLVNRGNTGELFF	TGTGCCAGCAGCTTAGTAAACAGGGGGAACACCGGGGAGCTGTTTTTT
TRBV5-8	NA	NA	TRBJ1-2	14	CASSLGRGNYGYTF	TGTGCCAGCAGCTTGGGCAGGGGCAACTATGGCTACACCTTC
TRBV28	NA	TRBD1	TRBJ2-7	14	CASSLPTTGDEQYF	TGTGCCAGCAGTTTGCCTACTACAGGGGACGAGCAGTACTTC
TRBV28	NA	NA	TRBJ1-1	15	CAGQGQPGGNTEAFF	TGTGCCGGACAAGGACAACCGGGGGGTAACACTGAAGCTTTCTTT
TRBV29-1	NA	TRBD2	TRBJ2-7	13	CSVGPGLTYEQYF	TGCAGCGTCGGCCCGGGACTAACGTACGAGCAGTACTTC
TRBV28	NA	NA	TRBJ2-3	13	CASRPGGTDTQYF	TGTGCCAGCAGGCCCGGAGGCACAGATACGCAGTATTTT
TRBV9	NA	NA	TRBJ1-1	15	CASSDLNRVGSEAFF	TGTGCCAGCAGCGACCTGAACAGGGTCGGTTCTGAAGCTTTCTTT
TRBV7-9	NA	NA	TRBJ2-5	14	CASSQSTGRETQYF	TGTGCCAGCAGCCAAAGTACGGGTCGGGAGACCCAGTACTTC
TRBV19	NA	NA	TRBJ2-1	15	CASSIWFAGLNEQFF	TGTGCCAGTAGTATATGGTTTGCGGGACTCAATGAGCAGTTCTTC
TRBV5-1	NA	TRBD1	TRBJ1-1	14	CASSSGQSDTEAFF	TGCGCCAGCAGCTCGGGACAGTCGGACACTGAAGCTTTCTTT
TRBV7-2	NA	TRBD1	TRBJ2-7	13	CASSADRGYEQYF	TGTGCCAGCAGCGCGGACAGGGGTTACGAGCAGTACTTC
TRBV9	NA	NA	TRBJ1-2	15	CASSVDARSNYGYTF	TGTGCCAGCAGCGTAGATGCCCGATCGAACTATGGCTACACCTTC
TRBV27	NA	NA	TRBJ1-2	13	CASSIGGVGGYTF	TGTGCCAGCAGTATAGGGGGAGTAGGGGGCTACACCTTC
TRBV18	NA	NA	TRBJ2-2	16	CASSPAGTRNTGELFF	TGTGCCAGCTCACCGGCCGGGACTCGGAACACCGGGGAGCTGTTTTTT
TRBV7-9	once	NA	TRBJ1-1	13	CASSLVPPYEAFF	TGTGCCAGCAGCTTAGTCCCCCCCTATGAAGCTTTCTTT
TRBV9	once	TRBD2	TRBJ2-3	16	CASSPRAGAGTDTQYF	TGTGCCAGCAGCCCCCGAGCGGGGGCGGGCACAGATACGCAGTATTTT
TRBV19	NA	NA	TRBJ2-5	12	CASTGVGETQYF	TGTGCCAGTACTGGGGTCGGGGAGACCCAGTACTTC
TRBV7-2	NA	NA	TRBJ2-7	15	CASSLEGRGAYEQYF	TGTGCCAGCAGCTTAGAAGGAAGAGGGGCCTACGAGCAGTACTTC
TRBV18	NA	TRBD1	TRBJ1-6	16	CASSPQDRGRFSPLHF	TGTGCCAGCTCACCACAGGACAGGGGTAGGTTTTCACCCCTCCACTTT
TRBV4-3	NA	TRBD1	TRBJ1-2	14	CASSQGEGADGYTF	TGCGCCAGCAGCCAAGGAGAGGGGGCTGATGGCTACACCTTC
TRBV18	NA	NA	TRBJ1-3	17	CASSPPGLQSSGNTIYF	TGTGCCAGCTCACCCCCAGGGCTGCAGAGCTCTGGAAACACCATATATTTT
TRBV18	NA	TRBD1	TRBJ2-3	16	CASSPPRQGSTDTQYF	TGTGCCAGCTCACCACCCCGACAGGGGTCCACAGATACGCAGTATTTT
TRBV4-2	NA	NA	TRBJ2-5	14	CASSQAQHQETQYF	TGTGCCAGCAGCCAAGCACAGCACCAAGAGACCCAGTACTTC
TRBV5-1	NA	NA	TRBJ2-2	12	CASSLNTGELFF	TGCGCCAGCAGCTTAAACACCGGGGAGCTGTTTTTT
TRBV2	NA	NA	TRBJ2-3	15	CASSYAGTSTDTQYF	TGTGCCAGCAGCTATGCGGGGACTAGCACAGATACGCAGTATTTT
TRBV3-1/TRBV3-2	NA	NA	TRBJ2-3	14	CASSQRDTTDTQYF	TGTGCCAGCAGCCAACGGGACACAACAGATACGCAGTATTTT
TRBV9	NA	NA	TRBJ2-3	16	CASSAFTSSSTDTQYF	TGTGCCAGCAGCGCTTTTACTAGCTCTAGCACAGATACGCAGTATTTT
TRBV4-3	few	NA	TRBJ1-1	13	CASSTRGGTEAFF	TGCGCCAGCAGTACAAGGGGGGGGACAGAAGCTTTCTTT
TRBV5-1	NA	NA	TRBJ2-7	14	CASSSTSLSYEQYF	TGCGCCAGCAGCTCCACTAGTTTGTCCTACGAGCAGTACTTC
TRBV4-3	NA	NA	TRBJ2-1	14	CASSQDFLGNEQFF	TGCGCCAGCAGCCAAGACTTTCTGGGGAATGAGCAGTTCTTC
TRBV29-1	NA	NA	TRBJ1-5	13	CSVEAGSDQPQHF	TGCAGCGTTGAGGCCGGTAGTGATCAGCCCCAGCATTTT
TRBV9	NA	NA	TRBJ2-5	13	CASSRSRGETQYF	TGTGCCAGCAGCCGTTCCCGGGGGGAGACCCAGTACTTC
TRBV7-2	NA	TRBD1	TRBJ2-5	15	CASSLGKGAWETQYF	TGTGCCAGCAGCTTAGGAAAGGGGGCGTGGGAGACCCAGTACTTC
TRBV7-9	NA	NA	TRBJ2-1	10	CASSFNEQFF	TGTGCCAGCAGCTTCAATGAGCAGTTCTTC
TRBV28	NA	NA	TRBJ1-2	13	CASSFGGNYGYTF	TGTGCCAGCAGTTTTGGGGGTAACTATGGCTACACCTTC
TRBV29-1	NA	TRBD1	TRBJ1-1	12	CSVGTGNTEAFF	TGCAGCGTTGGGACAGGGAACACTGAAGCTTTCTTT
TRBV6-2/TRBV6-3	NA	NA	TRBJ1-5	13	CASSYRVGQPQHF	TGTGCCAGCAGTTACAGGGTGGGACAGCCCCAGCATTTT
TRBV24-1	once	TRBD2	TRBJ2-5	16	CATSAGTSRTQETQYF	TGTGCCACCAGTGCCGGGACTAGTAGAACTCAAGAGACCCAGTACTTC
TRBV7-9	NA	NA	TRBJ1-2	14	CASSLIASNYGYTF	TGTGCCAGCAGCTTAATTGCATCTAACTATGGCTACACCTTC
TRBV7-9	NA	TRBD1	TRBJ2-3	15	CASSPGTGGTDTQYF	TGTGCCAGCAGCCCAGGGACAGGGGGCACAGATACGCAGTATTTT
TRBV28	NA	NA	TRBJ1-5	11	CASSLSQPQHF	TGTGCCAGCAGTTTGTCACAGCCCCAGCATTTT
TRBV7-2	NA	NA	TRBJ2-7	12	CASSSSSYEQYF	TGTGCCAGCAGCTCAAGCTCCTACGAGCAGTACTTC
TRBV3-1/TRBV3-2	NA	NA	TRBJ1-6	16	CASSPNARDYNSPLHF	TGTGCCAGCAGCCCAAACGCCAGGGACTATAATTCACCCCTCCACTTT
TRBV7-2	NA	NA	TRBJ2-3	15	CASSLLAIRTDTQYF	TGTGCCAGCAGCCTTCTAGCGATCCGCACAGATACGCAGTATTTT
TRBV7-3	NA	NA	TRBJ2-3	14	CASSLKPGTDTQYF	TGTGCCAGCAGCTTAAAGCCCGGAACAGATACGCAGTATTTT
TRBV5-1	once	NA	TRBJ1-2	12	CASSLGIYGYTF	TGCGCCAGCAGCTTAGGGATCTATGGCTACACCTTC
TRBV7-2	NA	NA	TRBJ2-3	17	CASSLDPQGGGTDTQYF	TGTGCCAGCAGCTTAGATCCCCAGGGGGGAGGCACAGATACGCAGTATTTT
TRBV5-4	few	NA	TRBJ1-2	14	CASSFPGPIESYTF	TGTGCCAGCAGCTTCCCGGGACCAATTGAGAGCTACACCTTC
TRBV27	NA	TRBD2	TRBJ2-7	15	CASNPSGRRSNEQYF	TGTGCCAGCAACCCCAGCGGGAGACGGTCTAACGAGCAGTACTTC
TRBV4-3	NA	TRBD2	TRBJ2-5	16	CASSHGLAGLTETQYF	TGCGCCAGCAGCCACGGACTAGCGGGGTTGACAGAGACCCAGTACTTC
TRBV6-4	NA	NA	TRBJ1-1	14	CASSDSIGGAGTFF	TGTGCCAGCAGTGACTCAATTGGGGGCGCGGGAACTTTCTTT